This record covers a single T cell receptor (beta chain). This clonotype was counted at least ten times. No cognate antigen has been identified for it. The input lacks base qualities; no much larger clone sits a single base away. Sequencing was carried out with an Illumina HiSeq 2500. Quantitative 5'-RACE with molecular barcodes was the method used to prepare the TCR beta libraries. The original pipeline was this. Disease-linked TCR variants were identified with a new computational method built on a probabilistic model of VDJ rearrangement. In TCRdb, the public reads were trimmed at Q25 with fastp and aligned with MiXCR, with productive beta chains retained. Each CDR3 protein appears once, grouped with its most common genes and DNA. The V and J calls and clone size come from TCRdb's table, not from the authors' own analysis. The sample includes 85,000 to 100,000 distinct CDR3 sequences, with almost 8.5% observed a single time. The ten largest clonotypes hold approximately 9.9% of the sample.

The sample is drawn from a study of CD8 T cells in ankylosing spondylitis (dated by TCRdb to about 2017). With regard to the full study: The study profiled T cell receptor beta repertoires in healthy donors and ankylosing spondylitis patients to find disease-linked TCR variants. The full study cohort comprised 20 to 30 ankylosing spondylitis patients and approximately 100 healthy donors. Peripheral blood was sampled, and synovial fluid was additionally collected from ankylosing spondylitis patients.

Broad study findings and their caveats: Blood from ankylosing spondylitis patients appeared to be characterized by a TCR beta motif made up of under ten highly homologous amino acid variants. A CD8+ phenotype was shown by the disease-linked clones, which were found at relatively low frequencies in peripheral blood. According to the report, matched synovial fluid samples from ankylosing spondylitis patients were significantly enriched for the disease-linked clones. Some motif variants had previously been reported in the synovial fluid and blood of reactive arthritis patients, which suggests shared mechanisms of disease initiation.

CDR1 and CDR2 are drawn from the germline V gene: LGHNA, YNFKEQ. The CDR3 sequence holds 17 residues, the cysteine and phenylalanine included. The read is trimmed to its CDR3 DNA, 51 bases read in frame from base 1. The germline ends are 20 bases apart after V is trimmed by 4 bases and J by 2 bases. Sequencing was performed on blood, either unsorted or a sorted T cell fraction (not recorded which). The V and J segments used are TRBV4-2 and TRBJ1-1, with the D gene too uncertain to name. The sequence was obtained from a male donor with ankylosing spondylitis or in good health (not recorded which). The CDR3 reads CASSRHGGREENTEAFF. The nucleotides read TGTGCCAGCAGCCGTCACGGAGGGAGGGAGGAAAACACTGAAGCTTTCTTT.